A single sample gave rise to the 29 T cell receptor beta chains below, sequenced in a study of T cells in Graves' hyperthyroidism and ophthalmopathy. From RNA transcripts, TCR beta CDR3 regions were amplified. When the TCR CDR3 underwent first-round RT-PCR, the HTBI primer set was used. TCRdb reanalysed the multiplex PCR reads using MiXCR and keeps one entry per CDR3 protein. The data show 660,000 or so distinct CDR3 sequences, about 20% seen once. Sample: blood. All receptors derive from a man between 25 and 39 years old with Graves' ophthalmopathy.

There are many counts of this clonotype. The V and J genes are TRBV7-9 and TRBJ2-2; D is undetermined. Trimming shortened V by 3 bases and J by 6 bases, and 5 bases separated the two germline ends. CDR3 length: 12 amino acids. Germline CDR1 and CDR2: SEHNR and FQNEAQ (reference sequence). In DNA, the CDR3 is TGTGCCAGCAGCTTTCCGTCCGGGGAGCTGTTTTTT. Translation gives CASSFPSGELFF.

The chain couples TRBV20-1 to TRBJ2-7; TRBD2 matches 12 bases. J gave up 7 bases and V 2 bases, and 18 bases lay outside the gene matches. The CDR3 extends over 18 amino acids. Germline V gene lookup returns CDR1 DFQATT and CDR2 SNEGSKA (reference sequence). Written as DNA, the CDR3 is TGCAGTGCTAGAAGACACGAGCCTAGCGGGAGGGCCGGTGGAGAGCAGTACTTC. Its translation is CSARRHEPSGRAGGEQYF.

This clonotype was observed a few times. The chain recombines TRBV20-1 with TRBJ2-2; 9 bases fit TRBD1. The CDR3 loop spans 16 amino acids. V shed 3 bases, J shed 5 bases, and the junction held 10 bases outside the gene matches. CDR1 and CDR2 from the germline V gene are DFQATT and SNEGSKA (reference sequence). As DNA, the CDR3 is TGCAGTGCTAGTAGGGGAGGGACAGGGAGAACCGGGGAGCTGTTTTTT. It is translated as CSASRGGTGRTGELFF.

This clonotype was detected many times. V is TRBV18 and J is TRBJ1-1, with TRBD1 identical over 8 bases. CDR3 length: 15 residues. V was pared by 3 bases and J by 1 base, with 4 bases of the junction left unmatched. Germline lookup yields CDR1 KGHSH and CDR2 LQKENI. DNA for the CDR3: TGTGCCAGCTCACCGGCCGGGACAGGGAACACTGAAGCTTTCTTT. Amino acid sequence: CASSPAGTGNTEAFF.

This clonotype was counted between two and nine times. This sequence joins TRBV4-1 and TRBJ2-5; D perhaps matches TRBD2 (5 bases). V was pared by 4 bases and J by 2 bases, with 11 bases between. The CDR3 consists of 14 residues. Germline CDR1 and CDR2: MGHRA and YSYEKL. DNA for the CDR3: TGCGCCAGCAGCCTCATCCCGGGACAAGAGACCCAGTACTTC. Its translation: CASSLIPGQETQYF.

This clonotype appeared many times. The CDR3: CAWSVPFVAGGGEQTQYF. DNA of the CDR3: TGTGCCTGGAGTGTACCCTTCGTGGCGGGGGGCGGTGAACAGACCCAGTACTTC. J is TRBJ2-5 and V is TRBV30; 8 positions match TRBD2. V was clipped by 0 bases and J by 6 bases; unmatched bases: 18. Germline V gives CDR1 GTSNPN, CDR2 SVGIG (reference sequence). CDR3 length: 18 residues.

The V call is TRBV3-1, the J call TRBJ2-5; 10 positions agree with TRBD2. This CDR3 has 16 amino acids. Per the germline V gene, CDR1 is LGHDT and CDR2 is YNNKEL (reference sequence). V shed 3 bases, J shed 5 bases, and the junction held 9 bases outside the gene matches. CDR3 protein: CASSQKREGPNETQYF. CDR3 DNA sequence: TGTGCCAGCAGCCAGAAGCGGGAGGGACCAAACGAGACCCAGTACTTC.

The chain has TRBV5-6 and TRBJ2-1; possible D gene TRBD1, 5 bases. This CDR3 has 15 residues. Germline lookup yields CDR1 SGHDT and CDR2 YYEEEE. V lost 5 bases and J lost 3, with 15 bases in between. Written as DNA, the CDR3 is TGTGCCAGCAGGGGGCCAGGCGGATTCTACAATGAGCAGTTCTTC. Protein sequence: CASRGPGGFYNEQFF.

The V gene is TRBV19, the J gene TRBJ2-2; the D gene is possibly TRBD2 (5 bases). The CDR3 contains 13 residues. Per the germline V gene, CDR1 is LNHDA and CDR2 is SQIVND (reference sequence). V dropped 4 bases and J dropped 7 bases, with 10 bases sitting between them. The CDR3 region has the DNA TGTGCCAGTAGTAGATGGAGGATCGGGGAGCTGTTTTTT. Translating it yields CASSRWRIGELFF.

This clonotype has a count of ten or more. The chain combines TRBV12-5 with TRBJ2-3; a possible D gene is TRBD2 (6 bases). This CDR3 comprises 15 residues. Trimming stripped 0 bases from V and 2 bases from J, with 9 bases between. Germline V CDR1 and CDR2: LGHNT, FRNRAP. CDR3 amino acids: CASGLVMRDTDTQYF. The CDR3 region has the DNA TGTGCTAGTGGTTTGGTAATGCGGGACACAGATACGCAGTATTTT.

V gene TRBV6-1 combines with J gene TRBJ2-3, with TRBD1 as a possible D gene (5 bases). Trimming left V 7 bases short and J 4 bases short, with 15 bases between. CDR3 length: 14 amino acids. Germline lookup yields CDR1 MNHNS and CDR2 SASEGT. The CDR3 DNA sequence: TGTGCCAGCAAGCGAGAGACAGCCGCAGATACGCAGTATTTT. Protein product: CASKRETAADTQYF.

This clonotype was seen more than once but under ten times. This chain connects TRBV7-3 to TRBJ2-3, with D tentatively TRBD2 (6 bases). Between the trimmed V and J ends, which lost 2 bases and 2 bases, there was a span of 11 bases. The CDR3 totals 15 residues. Germline CDR1 and CDR2: SGHTA and FQGTGA. CDR3 sequence (DNA): TGTGCCAGCAGCTTAGGGGACTTTCCCACAGATACGCAGTATTTT. It specifies CASSLGDFPTDTQYF.

In this sample, this clonotype turned up a few times. The chain recombines TRBV20-1 with TRBJ1-3; D call uncertain. The CDR3 runs to 13 residues. Trimming stripped 5 bases from V and 0 bases from J, with 8 bases between. Germline V lookup: CDR1 DFQATT, CDR2 SNEGSKA (reference sequence). Here the CDR3 reads CSAWTGSGNTIYF. The CDR3 DNA sequence: TGCAGTGCTTGGACGGGCTCTGGAAACACCATATATTTT.

The chain combines TRBV11-2 with TRBJ2-2; D is perhaps TRBD1 (6 bases). CDR1 and CDR2 (germline): SGHAT, FQNNGV. V was trimmed by 4 bases and J by 6 bases, leaving 15 bases between them. This CDR3 has 15 residues. The CDR3 here is CASSWGTRGPGELFF. The CDR3 DNA is TGTGCCAGCAGCTGGGGGACACGAGGGCCCGGGGAGCTGTTTTTT.

This clonotype was seen a few times. The genes are TRBV20-1 and TRBJ2-7, with 8 bases matching TRBD2. From germline, CDR1 is DFQATT and CDR2 SNEGSKA (reference sequence). The junction had 6 bases not matched to a gene; V was cut back by 5 bases and J by 0 bases. The CDR3 is 14 amino acids. DNA of the CDR3: TGCAGTGCTTGCCGCGGGGGGAGCTCCTACGAGCAGTACTTC. It encodes CSACRGGSSYEQYF.

This chain uses TRBV20-1 with TRBJ2-1, with TRBD2 as a possible D gene (6 bases). The V end was cut by 6 bases, the J end by 0 bases, with 9 bases between. Germline V gene sequence: CDR1 DFQATT, CDR2 SNEGSKA (reference sequence). The CDR3 is 13 residues long. The CDR3, as DNA: TGCAGTGCCCTGACTAGCTCCTACAATGAGCAGTTCTTC. Its translation is CSALTSSYNEQFF.

The chain employs TRBV5-6 and TRBJ2-4; tentative D call: TRBD1 (5 bases). This CDR3 comprises 15 residues. CDR1 and CDR2 (germline): SGHDT, YYEEEE. V was trimmed by 3 bases and J by 0 bases, leaving 10 bases between them. As DNA, the CDR3 is TGTGCCAGCAGCTCTGACAGTCTAGCCAAAAACATTCAGTACTTC. Translating it yields CASSSDSLAKNIQYF.

V is TRBV7-6 and J is TRBJ2-7; TRBD2 aligns across 10 bases. This CDR3 is 15 amino acids long. Germline assignment: CDR1 SGHVS and CDR2 FNYEAQ. The ends lost 2 bases at V and 5 bases at J; junction bases unmatched: 6. CDR3 sequence (DNA): TGTGCCAGCAGCTTACGTTTAGCGGGAGGAAACGAGCAGTACTTC. It is translated as CASSLRLAGGNEQYF.

This clonotype occurred a few times. CDR3 DNA: TGCAGTGCTATAAGGACTAGCGGCTACGAGCAGTACTTC. Encoded protein: CSAIRTSGYEQYF. This rearrangement joins TRBV20-1 to TRBJ2-7, with 10 bases aligning to TRBD2. The V and J ends lost 4 bases and 3 bases, in that order; junction bases with no gene match: 3. The CDR3 sequence is 13 residues long. Germline V lookup: CDR1 DFQATT, CDR2 SNEGSKA (reference sequence).

The sample holds many counts of this clonotype. This chain joins TRBV28 and TRBJ2-7; 7 bases fit TRBD1. This CDR3 contains 15 residues. Losses at the gene ends were 6 bases for V and 4 bases for J; bases not matched to a gene: 12. Germline CDR1 reads MDHEN; CDR2 reads SYDVKM. The CDR3 DNA follows: TGTGCCAGCAGCCCCACCGGGACAGCCGTGTACGAGCAGTACTTC. Protein sequence: CASSPTGTAVYEQYF. The full variable domain, in which reference TRBV28 and TRBJ2-7 provide the parts outside the CDR3, is DVKVTQSSRYLVKRTGEKVFLECVQDMDHENMFWYRQDPGLGLRLIYFSYDVKMKEKGDIPEGYSVSREKKERFSLILESASTNQTSMYLCASSPTGTAVYEQYFGPGTRLTVT.

A few counts support this clonotype. The chain carries TRBV12-3 or TRBV12-4 and TRBJ1-5, with D maybe TRBD1 (5 bases). The CDR3 sequence is 14 residues long. The V end was cut by 6 bases, the J end by 4 bases, with 13 bases between. For the CDR3, the DNA is TGTGCCAGCAGCTCCGGGACGGAGAATCAGCCCCAGCATTTT. Amino acid sequence: CASSSGTENQPQHF.

The chain has TRBV5-1 and TRBJ2-3; D ambiguous. Trimming shortened V by 5 bases and J by 3 bases, and 13 bases separated the two germline ends. CDR1 is SGHRS and CDR2 is YFSETQ in the germline V gene. This CDR3 is 14 amino acids long. The CDR3 DNA reads as TGCGCCAGCAGAGGAATGGTTAGGACAGATACGCAGTATTTT. This gives the protein CASRGMVRTDTQYF.

This clonotype has just a few counts. This chain joins TRBV18 and TRBJ1-3, with D unresolved. This CDR3 has 15 residues. Per the germline V gene, CDR1 is KGHSH and CDR2 is LQKENI. The V end lost 0 bases, the J end lost 4 bases, and 10 bases lay between the germline ends. The CDR3 region is CASSPPASPGNTIYF. The DNA for the CDR3 is TGTGCCAGCTCACCACCGGCCAGTCCAGGAAACACCATATATTTT.

This clonotype was found a few times. The rearrangement joins TRBV20-1 to TRBJ2-6; D unclear. V lost 7 bases to trimming and J lost 2 bases, with 9 bases between them. Germline V gene lookup returns CDR1 DFQATT and CDR2 SNEGSKA (reference sequence). The CDR3 is made up of 13 amino acids. The CDR3 region is CSGRDPGANVLTF. As DNA, the CDR3 is TGCAGTGGAAGGGATCCTGGGGCCAACGTCCTGACTTTC.

The sample holds many counts of this clonotype. This rearrangement joins TRBV12-3 or TRBV12-4 to TRBJ2-7; TRBD2 might be the D (6 bases). The V end lost 7 bases, the J end lost 4 bases, and 17 bases lay between the germline ends. The CDR3 is 14 residues long. The chain's CDR3 is CASTLGGLDYEQYF. CDR3 coding DNA: TGTGCCAGCACCCTCGGAGGGCTAGATTACGAGCAGTACTTC.

The J gene is TRBJ2-1, the V gene TRBV4-1; 8 bases line up with TRBD1. The CDR3 length is 16 residues. Losses at the gene ends were 0 bases for V and 4 bases for J; bases not matched to a gene: 5. Germline V gene data show CDR1 as MGHRA and CDR2 as YSYEKL. DNA of the CDR3: TGCGCCAGCAGCCAAGAAGGGACAGGCGATTACAATGAGCAGTTCTTC. This translates into CASSQEGTGDYNEQFF.

V is TRBV4-1 and J is TRBJ2-1; D gene uncertain. Looked up from germline, CDR1 is MGHRA and CDR2 is YSYEKL. The CDR3 is 13 amino acids. With 1 base removed from V and 5 bases from J, the gap between germline ends came to 6 bases. CDR3 region: CASSQGPDNEQFF. The DNA of the CDR3 is TGCGCCAGCAGCCAAGGTCCGGACAATGAGCAGTTCTTC.

This clonotype showed up just a few times. The chain joins TRBV6-1 to TRBJ1-5; D remains ambiguous. Looked up from germline, CDR1 is MNHNS and CDR2 is SASEGT. CDR3 length: 19 amino acids. Trimming removed 2 bases from V and 5 bases from J, with 25 bases in between. In nucleotides, the CDR3 is TGTGCCAGCAGTGAATGGGAGGGAACCCTTACTATAGAGGATCAGCCCCAGCATTTT. As protein: CASSEWEGTLTIEDQPQHF.

This clonotype was detected only a few times. The V and J genes are TRBV2 and TRBJ1-2; TRBD1 is a possible D gene (5 bases). Germline V gene lookup returns CDR1 SNHLY and CDR2 FYNNEI. The V end lost 6 bases, the J end lost 6 bases, and 20 bases lay between the germline ends. The CDR3 is made up of 15 amino acids. The CDR3 region is CASRGFRTLGDGYTF. In DNA form, the CDR3 reads TGTGCCAGCAGGGGATTTAGGACACTTGGGGATGGCTACACCTTC. Looking up the rest from reference TRBV2 and TRBJ1-2 gives the full variable domain: EPEVTQTPSHQVTQMGQEVILRCVPISNHLYFYWYRQILGQKVEFLVSFYNNEISEKSEIFDDQFSVERPDGSNFTLKIRSTKLEDSAMYFCASRGFRTLGDGYTFGSGTRLTVV.